This T cell receptor beta chain appears in the sequencing data of a study of OX40 agonist ivuxolimab in advanced cancers. Assay used: immunoSEQ multiplex PCR; TCRdb lists only in-frame clones, some missing. Among approximately 89,000 clones listed, more than 70% were seen once. The sequence came from an adult with an advanced solid tumor such as melanoma, head and neck, liver or kidney cancer. The material was CD4+ or CD8+ T cells sorted from blood, obtained in a trial of the OX40 agonist ivuxolimab.

CDR3 in amino acids: CAISERGGPDTQYF. CDR3 DNA: TGTGCCATCAGTGAGCGGGGGGGCCCAGATACGCAGTATTTT. This chain uses TRBV10-3 with TRBJ2-3; 8 nucleotides match TRBD2. The length of the CDR3 is 14 residues. CDR1 is ENHRY and CDR2 is SYGVKD in the germline V gene. Trimming at V came to 2 bases and at J to 4 bases, leaving 2 bases not matched to a gene.